The 13 T cell receptor beta chains below come from one sample, sequenced in a study of T-cell reconstitution after alpha-beta-depleted transplantation in children. Unique molecular identifiers tagged the TCRbeta library. TCRdb re-analysed the PCR reads in MiXCR, keeping a single row per CDR3 protein. The sample consists of 150,000 to 200,000 distinct CDR3 sequences, approximately 10% of them appearing once. The sequences come from PBMCs, collected before TCRalphabeta/CD19-depleted stem cell transplant. The receptor source for this set is a boy aged 2 to 10 with acute myeloid leukemia, due to receive a stem cell transplant.

This clonotype was detected ten times or more. The chain carries TRBV13 and TRBJ2-7, with 10 bases that match TRBD1. Germline CDR1 reads PRHDT; CDR2 reads FYEKMQ (reference sequence). The CDR3 has 15 residues. V dropped 5 bases and J dropped 4; count of bases not matched to a gene: 8. The CDR3 sequence is CASSRAGTGAYEQYF. The CDR3 DNA sequence: TGTGCCAGCAGCCGAGCGGGGACAGGGGCTTACGAGCAGTACTTC.

The sample holds many counts of this clonotype. The chain employs TRBV3-1 and TRBJ1-2; 7 nucleotides align to TRBD1. This CDR3 is 15 amino acids long. CDR1 LGHDT and CDR2 YNNKEL come from the germline V gene (reference sequence). The junction had 10 bases not matched to a gene; V was cut back by 5 bases and J by 4 bases. This chain's CDR3 is CASSARTGSFYGYTF. The DNA for the CDR3 is TGTGCCAGCAGCGCACGGACAGGTTCATTCTATGGCTACACCTTC.

This clonotype was observed at least ten times. The chain couples TRBV20-1 to TRBJ1-2; TRBD1 matches 12 bases. CDR3 length: 16 residues. V was clipped by 2 bases and J by 2 bases; unmatched bases: 6. Germline V gene data show CDR1 as DFQATT and CDR2 as SNEGSKA (reference sequence). CDR3 bases: TGCAGTGCTAGACTGGGACAGGGGGCGCGAAACTATGGCTACACCTTC. Protein: CSARLGQGARNYGYTF.

This clonotype occurred many times. The chain employs TRBV4-1 and TRBJ2-6; the D gene could be TRBD1 or TRBD2 (5 bases each). The germline CDR1 and CDR2 sequences are MGHRA and YSYEKL. V was clipped by 4 bases and J by 0 bases, with 16 bases between them. There are 18 residues in the CDR3. CDR3 loop: CASSPRGEPHSGANVLTF. For the CDR3, the DNA is TGCGCCAGCAGCCCTCGGGGCGAGCCCCACTCTGGGGCCAACGTCCTGACTTTC.

This chain links TRBV30 with TRBJ2-7, with a weak D call TRBD2 (6 bases). Trimming took off 3 bases at V and 3 bases at J, with 15 bases between the two ends. This CDR3 is built from 14 residues. Germline loops: CDR1 GTSNPN, CDR2 SVGIG (reference sequence). CDR3 protein: CAWSSSSGLYEQYF. The CDR3, as DNA: TGTGCCTGGAGCTCTAGTTCGGGACTCTACGAGCAGTACTTC.

With regard to this clonotype: Being one base from a much bigger clone, this may be a read error. The J gene is TRBJ2-1, the V gene TRBV28; a possible D gene is TRBD2 (5 bases). The germline CDR1 and CDR2 sequences are MDHEN and SYDVKM. V was pared by 4 bases and J by 1 base, with 11 bases between. The CDR3 has 15 amino acids. The CDR3 DNA reads as TGTGCCAGCAGTTCTAGCTTCTGGTCCTACAATGAGCAGTTCTTC. Translating gives CASSSSFWSYNEQFF. Full variable domain (outside the CDR3, taken from reference TRBV28 and TRBJ2-1): DVKVTQSSRYLVKRTGEKVFLECVQDMDHENMFWYRQDPGLGLRLIYFSYDVKMKEKGDIPEGYSVSREKKERFSLILESASTNQTSMYLCASSSSFWSYNEQFFGPGTRLTVL.

At least ten counts were recorded for this clonotype. This chain joins TRBV3-1 and TRBJ2-3; D gene uncertain. This CDR3 has 11 residues. V lost 6 bases to trimming and J lost 6 bases, with 7 bases between them. CDR1 LGHDT and CDR2 YNNKEL come from the germline V gene (reference sequence). DNA for the CDR3: TGTGCCAGCAGGTATTTGGATACGCAGTATTTT. Translation: CASRYLDTQYF.

This clonotype came up many times. V is TRBV20-1 and J is TRBJ2-7; D uncertain. CDR1 is DFQATT, CDR2 SNEGSKA, per germline (reference sequence). This CDR3 comprises 10 residues. Trimming took off 6 bases at V and 9 bases at J, with 12 bases between the two ends. This chain's CDR3 is CSAGRSGQYF. The CDR3 DNA reads as TGCAGTGCAGGACGGTCAGGGCAGTACTTC.

This clonotype was seen ten or more times. The gene calls are TRBV7-2 and TRBJ2-1; D might be TRBD1 or TRBD2, each matching 5 bases. Germline V gene sequence: CDR1 SGHTA, CDR2 FQGNSA. The CDR3 runs 14 residues. Deletions cut 5 bases from V and 3 bases from J, with 11 bases between. CDR3 amino acids: CASSPLGDYNEQFF. DNA of the CDR3: TGTGCCAGCAGCCCCTTGGGGGACTACAATGAGCAGTTCTTC.

At least ten counts were recorded for this clonotype. This chain links TRBV9 with TRBJ2-2; D not certain. V was pared by 3 bases and J by 1 base, with 10 bases between. Germline-derived CDR1 and CDR2 are SGDLS and YYNGEE. The CDR3 has 15 amino acids. CDR3 amino acids: CASSAGRMNTGELFF. Written as DNA, the CDR3 is TGTGCCAGCAGCGCCGGACGGATGAACACCGGGGAGCTGTTTTTT.

The sample holds many counts of this clonotype. The J gene is TRBJ2-7, the V gene TRBV28; TRBD2 might be the D (6 bases). The CDR3 sequence is 13 residues long. The germline gives CDR1 MDHEN, CDR2 SYDVKM. The germline V and J ends were trimmed by 7 bases and 1 base, with 11 bases remaining between them. The chain's CDR3 is CASIKRASYEQYF. As DNA, the CDR3 is TGTGCCAGCATCAAGCGGGCTTCCTACGAGCAGTACTTC.

This clonotype was counted at least ten times. This rearrangement joins TRBV4-1 to TRBJ1-5; D unclear. The CDR3 spans 13 residues. V was shortened by 2 bases and J by 6 bases, with 8 bases between the two germline ends. CDR1 is MGHRA and CDR2 is YSYEKL in the germline V gene. This chain's CDR3 is CASSQLASQPQHF. The CDR3 DNA reads as TGCGCCAGCAGCCAATTGGCCAGTCAGCCCCAGCATTTT.

This clonotype was recorded once. This may be a read error: a much more frequent sequence differs by one nucleotide. The chain combines TRBV5-1 with TRBJ1-2; D gene unclear. CDR3 length: 14 residues. CDR1 SGHRS and CDR2 YFSETQ come from the germline V gene. The CDR3 coding sequence is TGCGCCAGCAGCGGTCGCGGCGGTAACTATGGCTACCCCTTC. The encoded protein is CASSGRGGNYGYPF.